Given below is one T cell receptor beta chain in context. This sample was taken from a study of blood T cell repertoires in COVID-19. Study-wide context: Acute and convalescent COVID-19 samples came from the United States, Italy and Spain. From T cells, B-cell-depleted T cells, or PBMCs came the material, which was cDNA or gDNA.

In the original processing: Reference gene primer amplification in the assay estimated nucleated cell counts. The method was immunoSEQ multiplex PCR; TCRdb's version includes in-frame clones alone and lacks a portion of them. V, J and clone size were drawn from that table, and D and trimming were deduced from the DNA. The sample comprises approximately 200,000 clones, roughly 85% of which are singletons, and about 3.3% rests with the top ten. The specimen was peripheral blood. This clonotype originated in a man between 60 and 70 years old with acute or convalescent COVID-19.

The DNA for the CDR3 is TGTGCCAGCGTACAAAGCGGGAGTGGTCCAGATACGCAGTATTTT. The encoded protein is CASVQSGSGPDTQYF. The rearrangement joins TRBV28 to TRBJ2-3; 8 bases align to TRBD2. V trimming: 8 bases; J trimming: 4 bases; junction bases outside the gene matches: 11. The germline CDR1 and CDR2 sequences are MDHEN and SYDVKM. The CDR3 contains 15 residues.